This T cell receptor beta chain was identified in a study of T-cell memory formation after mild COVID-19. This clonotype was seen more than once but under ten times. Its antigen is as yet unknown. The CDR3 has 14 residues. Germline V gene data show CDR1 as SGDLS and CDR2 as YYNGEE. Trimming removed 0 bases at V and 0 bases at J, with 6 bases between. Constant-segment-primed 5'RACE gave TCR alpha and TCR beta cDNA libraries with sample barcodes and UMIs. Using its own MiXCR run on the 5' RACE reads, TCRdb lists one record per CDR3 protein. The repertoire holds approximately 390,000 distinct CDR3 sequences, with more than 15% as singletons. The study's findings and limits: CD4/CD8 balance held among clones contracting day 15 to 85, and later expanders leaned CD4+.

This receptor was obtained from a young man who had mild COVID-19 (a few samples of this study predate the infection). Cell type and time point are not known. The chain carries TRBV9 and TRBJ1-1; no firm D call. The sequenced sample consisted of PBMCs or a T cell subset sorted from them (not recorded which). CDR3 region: CASSVGPMNTEAFF. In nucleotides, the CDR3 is TGTGCCAGCAGCGTAGGGCCGATGAACACTGAAGCTTTCTTT.